One and the same sample provided the 9 T cell receptor beta chains below, sequenced in a study of blood T cell repertoires in COVID-19 (dated by TCRdb to the early 2020s). Libraries came from the immunoSEQ multiplex PCR assay. TCRdb obtained this table from immuneACCESS and retained in-frame rearrangements with V and J assigned. These tables miss some clones; where compared with another copy, unresolved V genes account for less than half of the shortfall, and the remainder is unexplained. This sample has 200,000 to 300,000 clones in its table, and 84% of those were observed once. The top ten hold 4% of the sample. Sequenced input: peripheral blood. All receptors come from a man over 45 with acute or convalescent COVID-19.

This clone was found a few times. V and J are TRBV28 and TRBJ2-7; 7 positions match TRBD1. CDR3 size: 14 residues. Germline CDR1 MDHEN, CDR2 SYDVKM. Trimming removed 8 bases from V and 3 bases from J; junction bases left unmatched: 10. The CDR3 bases are TGTGCCAGCTCAACGGACAGGCGAAACTACGAGCAGTACTTC. Translated, it gives CASSTDRRNYEQYF.

The chain is built from TRBV7-6 and TRBJ2-4, with 8 nucleotides matching TRBD1. The CDR3 contains 14 residues. J gave up 11 bases and V 3 bases, and 9 bases lay outside the gene matches. Germline CDR1 reads SGHVS; CDR2 reads FNYEAQ. CDR3 sequence (DNA): TGTGCCAGCAGCTTCGGACAGGGCAGCACGCTTCAGTACTTC. This encodes CASSFGQGSTLQYF.

The sample holds one count of this clone. The genes are TRBV11-3 and TRBJ2-1; 9 bases are shared with TRBD1. The CDR3 consists of 13 residues. V lost 8 bases and J lost 5; bases outside the gene matches: 4. The germline V gene has CDR1 SGHNT and CDR2 YENEEA. In DNA, the CDR3 is TGTGCCAGCGGGACAGGGAATCACAATGAGCAGTTCTTC. Its translation is CASGTGNHNEQFF.

The rearrangement links TRBV11-2 to TRBJ2-7; TRBD2 might be the D (6 bases). This CDR3 region has 12 residues. Germline V gene lookup returns CDR1 SGHAT and CDR2 FQNNGV. Trimming cost V 8 bases and J 0 bases, with 8 bases left between them. CDR3 DNA: TGTGCCAGCGCGACTAGCTCCTACGAGCAGTACTTC. Its protein is CASATSSYEQYF.

This chain connects TRBV9 to TRBJ2-2; D remains ambiguous. Germline CDR1 SGDLS, CDR2 YYNGEE. The CDR3 runs to 15 residues. V lost 3 bases, J lost 4 bases, and 13 bases lay in between. CDR3: CASSATIVLTGELFF. The CDR3 bases are TGTGCCAGCAGCGCCACAATTGTCCTCACCGGGGAGCTGTTTTTT.

This sequence joins TRBV30 and TRBJ1-2; TRBD1 aligns across 10 bases. The CDR3 loop spans 15 amino acids. Trimming cost V 0 bases and J 8 bases; bases outside gene matches: 9. In germline, CDR1 is GTSNPN, CDR2 SVGIG (reference sequence). The CDR3: CAWSVSGTGARGYTF. The CDR3 DNA sequence: TGTGCCTGGAGTGTAAGCGGGACAGGGGCGAGGGGCTACACCTTC.

The chain recombines TRBV15 with TRBJ1-5; no definite D call. Trimming removed 0 bases at V and 0 bases at J, with 6 bases between. Germline V gene lookup returns CDR1 LNHNV and CDR2 YYDKDF (reference sequence). The CDR3 sequence is 15 residues long. CDR3 bases: TGTGCCACCAGCAGAGATATAATTAGCAATCAGCCCCAGCATTTT. Its translation is CATSRDIISNQPQHF.

The chain has TRBV7-2 and TRBJ1-5, with D uncertain. From germline, CDR1 is SGHTA and CDR2 FQGNSA. V was trimmed by 5 bases and J by 4 bases, leaving 21 bases between them. This CDR3 region has 17 residues. The CDR3 loop reads CASSPRLSQTFNQPQHF. The CDR3 DNA reads TGTGCCAGCAGCCCACGTTTATCACAGACGTTTAATCAGCCCCAGCATTTT.

This clone was seen just once. The chain links TRBV7-3 to TRBJ2-7, with a possible D match to TRBD2 (6 bases). CDR1 and CDR2 from the germline V gene are SGHTA and FQGTGA. The CDR3 length is 14 residues. The ends were cut back, 5 bases at V and 0 bases at J, with 11 bases in the middle. The CDR3 loop is CASSPGGSSYEQYF. CDR3 in DNA: TGTGCCAGCAGCCCTGGGGGGAGCTCCTACGAGCAGTACTTC.